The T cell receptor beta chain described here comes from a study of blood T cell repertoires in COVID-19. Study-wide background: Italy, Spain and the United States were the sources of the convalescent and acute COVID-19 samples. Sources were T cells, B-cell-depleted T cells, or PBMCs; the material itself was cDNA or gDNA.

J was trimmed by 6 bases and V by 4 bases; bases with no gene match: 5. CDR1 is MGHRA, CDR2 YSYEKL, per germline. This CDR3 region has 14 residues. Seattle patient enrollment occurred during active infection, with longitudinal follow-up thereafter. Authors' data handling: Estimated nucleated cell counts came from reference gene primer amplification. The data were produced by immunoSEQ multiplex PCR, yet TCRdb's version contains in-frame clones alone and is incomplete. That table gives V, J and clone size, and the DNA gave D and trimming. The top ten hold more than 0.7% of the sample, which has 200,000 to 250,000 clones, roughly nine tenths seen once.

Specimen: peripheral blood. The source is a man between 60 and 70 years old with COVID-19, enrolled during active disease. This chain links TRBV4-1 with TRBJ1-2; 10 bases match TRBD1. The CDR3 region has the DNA TGCGCCAGCAGCCCCGACAGGGGGCGAAATGGCTACACCTTC. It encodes CASSPDRGRNGYTF.